The clone carrying this T cell receptor beta chain showed up many times. Sequencing libraries for TCR beta were prepared with iRepertoire HTBI primers and Arm-PCR of CDR3 regions. TCRdb ran MiXCR on the multiplex PCR reads and lists one entry per CDR3 protein. Of roughly 420,000 distinct CDR3 sequences in the sample, 14% were seen once. These data belong to a study of regulatory T cells in long-lasting Graves disease. The time point here: newly diagnosed GD, antithyroid drugs for less than 3 months. The TCR library was made from RNA that had been extracted from PBMCs in TRIzol. Germline CDR1 SGHDT, CDR2 YYEEEE. The V and J ends lost 3 bases and 4 bases respectively, with 7 bases between them. The CDR3 sequence is 13 residues long. This sample was also put to use in a study of T cells in Graves' hyperthyroidism and ophthalmopathy.

Source: peripheral blood mononuclear cells (PBMCs), taken at new diagnosis, from a patient treated with antithyroid drugs. The chain combines TRBV5-6 with TRBJ2-2; no reliable D call. The source of this sequence is a woman aged 50 to 65 with Graves disease. The CDR3 DNA follows: TGTGCCAGCAGCTCTGACCCCACCGGGGAGCTGTTTTTT. Amino acids: CASSSDPTGELFF.